This T cell receptor beta chain was recorded in a study of beta chain features in type 1 diabetes. At the level of the study: Age, gender, cell numbers and subset yield matched between patients and controls.

CDR3 size: 11 residues. The V gene's germline CDR1 is DFQATT and CDR2 SNEGSKA (reference sequence). The V end was cut by 3 bases, the J end by 5 bases, with 6 bases between. Of the isolated RNA, all was reverse transcribed, and so the sequenced material was expressed TCRB transcripts. Profiled with immunoSEQ multiplex PCR; TCRdb holds only in-frame clones, not every one. The sample holds 25,000 or so clones, almost 70% seen once. This TCR was recovered from a woman in her thirties or forties in good health. The sequencing input was Tregs from blood. This chain connects TRBV20-1 to TRBJ2-3, with a tentative D call TRBD2 (5 bases). The CDR3 reads CSASRGDTQYF. Written as DNA, the CDR3 is TGCAGTGCTAGTCGGGGAGATACGCAGTATTTT.